The 14 T cell receptor beta chains below all came from one sample that was sequenced in a study of CD4+ T cells in melanoma. Profiled with immunoSEQ multiplex PCR; TCRdb holds only in-frame clones, not every one. The sample lists about 140,000 clones, roughly 91% occurring once. These receptors originate from a human donor with melanoma.

The chain has TRBV15 and TRBJ2-3; no reliable D call. The V end lost 3 bases, the J end lost 6 bases, and 16 bases lay between the germline ends. The CDR3 consists of 15 residues. The germline V gene has CDR1 LNHNV and CDR2 YYDKDF (reference sequence). CDR3 residues: CATSRKNPGRDTQYF. In DNA, the CDR3 is TGTGCCACCAGCAGGAAGAATCCGGGCCGGGATACGCAGTATTTT.

V gene TRBV10-3 combines with J gene TRBJ1-5; weak D call: TRBD1 (5 bases). Germline V CDR1 and CDR2: ENHRY, SYGVKD. The CDR3 spans 16 residues. V lost 0 bases, J lost 1 base, and 10 bases lay in between. The CDR3 region has the DNA TGTGCCATCAGTGAGTCGGGCAGGGCAAGCAATCAGCCCCAGCATTTT. This translates into CAISESGRASNQPQHF.

This chain connects TRBV2 to TRBJ1-1; TRBD1 matches at 7 bases. The CDR3 extends over 12 amino acids. Germline-derived CDR1 and CDR2 are SNHLY and FYNNEI. V shed 8 bases, J shed 3 bases, and the junction held 3 bases outside the gene matches. The CDR3 DNA follows: TGTGCCAGCGACAGGGACTACACTGAAGCTTTCTTT. Encoded protein: CASDRDYTEAFF.

This chain joins TRBV6-5 and TRBJ2-1; 8 bases agree with TRBD1. The CDR3 contains 15 residues. The germline CDR1 and CDR2 sequences are MNHEY and SVGAGI. With V trimmed by 5 bases and J by 5 bases, 8 bases remained unmatched. CDR3 amino acids: CASSLDRARNNEQFF. Written as DNA, the CDR3 is TGTGCCAGCAGTCTGGACAGGGCGAGAAACAATGAGCAGTTCTTC.

The chain is built from TRBV15 and TRBJ1-4; the D gene is possibly TRBD1 (5 bases). Germline lookup yields CDR1 LNHNV and CDR2 YYDKDF (reference sequence). Trimming stripped 0 bases from V and 7 bases from J, with 12 bases between. The CDR3 is 15 residues long. The CDR3 loop reads CATSRDQAGSEKLFF. Written as DNA, the CDR3 is TGTGCCACCAGCAGAGATCAGGCAGGGAGTGAAAAACTGTTTTTT.

This chain connects TRBV29-1 to TRBJ1-2; 8 positions agree with TRBD1. Germline V lookup: CDR1 SQVTM, CDR2 ANQGSEA. This CDR3 contains 13 residues. J lost 8 bases, V lost 4 bases, and 9 bases had no gene match. In DNA, the CDR3 is TGCAGCGTTGCCGGGACAGGCCTAAGAGGCTACACCTTC. It encodes CSVAGTGLRGYTF.

The chain employs TRBV7-6 and TRBJ2-5; TRBD1 might be the D (6 bases). V was shortened by 1 base and J by 5 bases, with 11 bases between the two germline ends. The CDR3 spans 14 residues. Per germline, CDR1 SGHVS and CDR2 FNYEAQ. The CDR3 loop reads CASSLGTGWETQYF. The CDR3 DNA reads as TGTGCCAGCAGCTTAGGAACAGGGTGGGAGACCCAGTACTTC. Full variable domain (missing parts from reference TRBV7-6 and TRBJ2-5): GAGVSQSPRYKVTKRGQDVALRCDPISGHVSLYWYRQALGQGPEFLTYFNYEAQQDKSGLPNDRFSAERPEGSISTLTIQRTEQRDSAMYRCASSLGTGWETQYFGPGTRLLVL.

The V gene is TRBV30, the J gene TRBJ2-5, with D unclear. The CDR3 runs to 10 residues. Germline V gene sequence: CDR1 GTSNPN, CDR2 SVGIG (reference sequence). The germline V and J ends were trimmed by 3 bases and 2 bases, with 1 base remaining between them. The CDR3 protein is CAWRQETQYF. The CDR3 bases are TGTGCCTGGAGACAAGAGACCCAGTACTTC. Combining the CDR3 with reference TRBV30 and TRBJ2-5 gives the whole variable domain SQTIHQWPATLVQPVGSPLSLECTVEGTSNPNLYWYRQAAGRGLQLLFYSVGIGQISSEVPQNLSASRPQDRQFILSSKKLLLSDSGFYLCAWRQETQYFGPGTRLLVL.

This chain uses TRBV19 with TRBJ2-5; 13 positions match TRBD2. This CDR3 is 18 amino acids long. V gave up 6 bases and J gave up 0 bases; unmatched junction bases: 10. Germline CDR1 is LNHDA and CDR2 is SQIVND (reference sequence). The CDR3 DNA follows: TGTGCCAGTAGATCGCTCGGGACTAGCGGGGAGTACCAAGAGACCCAGTACTTC. Translation gives CASRSLGTSGEYQETQYF.

The chain recombines TRBV11-3 with TRBJ2-1; tentatively, D is TRBD1 (6 bases). V gave up 4 bases and J gave up 4 bases, with 17 bases separating them. The CDR3 has 16 amino acids. Germline V gene sequence: CDR1 SGHNT, CDR2 YENEEA. The CDR3 DNA is TGTGCCAGCAGCTCTACAAGGGGGAAAGGGTACAATGAGCAGTTCTTC. Translating gives CASSSTRGKGYNEQFF.

This chain joins TRBV6-9 and TRBJ2-7; the match to TRBD1 covers 7 bases. CDR1 is MNHGY, CDR2 SVAAGI, per germline. The length of the CDR3 is 13 residues. V trimming: 4 bases; J trimming: 3 bases; junction bases outside the gene matches: 3. The CDR3 spells CASSSDRDYEQYF. The CDR3 nucleotides read TGTGCCAGCAGTTCAGACAGGGACTACGAGCAGTACTTC.

CDR3 region: CASSPGQGGRISNTEAFF. The CDR3 nucleotides read TGTGCCAGCAGCCCGGGACAGGGAGGGCGGATTAGTAACACTGAAGCTTTCTTT. The rearrangement links TRBV5-6 to TRBJ1-1, with TRBD1 identical over 9 bases. Germline V lookup: CDR1 SGHDT, CDR2 YYEEEE. The trim removed 4 bases at V and 2 bases at J, leaving 15 bases unmatched. The CDR3 sequence is 18 residues long.

This chain joins TRBV5-1 and TRBJ1-1; D is possibly TRBD1 (5 bases). The CDR3 extends over 14 amino acids. Looked up from germline, CDR1 is SGHRS and CDR2 is YFSETQ. V gave up 1 base and J gave up 0 bases, with 7 bases separating them. The CDR3 loop reads CASSLSGLNTEAFF. In DNA, the CDR3 is TGCGCCAGCAGCTTGTCAGGGTTGAACACTGAAGCTTTCTTT. The variable domain in full, completed from reference TRBV5-1 and TRBJ1-1, reads KAGVTQTPRYLIKTRGQQVTLSCSPISGHRSVSWYQQTPGQGLQFLFEYFSETQRNKGNFPGRFSGRQFSNSRSEMNVSTLELGDSALYLCASSLSGLNTEAFFGQGTRLTVV.

The V gene is TRBV19, the J gene TRBJ2-5; maybe TRBD2 (7 bases). The end of the DNA is better explained by TRBJ2-7, so the J call may be wrong. The CDR3 extends over 15 amino acids. The V gene's germline CDR1 is LNHDA and CDR2 SQIVND (reference sequence). The CDR3 here is CASSPGGGGNYEQYF. As DNA, the CDR3 is TGTGCCAGTAGCCCCGGAGGGGGGGGGAACTACGAGCAGTACTTC.